The rows below give T cell receptor beta chains drawn from one sample of a study of identical twins. Via MiXCR, TCRdb re-called the 5' RACE reads, giving one row per CDR3 protein. The data contain approximately 250,000 distinct CDR3 sequences, 6.5% of them singletons. These data also featured in a second study, about T cells expressing NK-cell markers.

Sequences were obtained from CD8+ T cells sorted from blood. The receptor source for this set is a young woman in good health. Both conserved end residues are part of each CDR3. Fields, in order: J gene, V gene, clone size, D gene, CDR3 DNA, CDR3 protein. A D gene is named only where the DNA matches it firmly. Some rows have no size entry. The others give once, few or many, or a class for an expanded clone.

>TRBJ2-7|TRBV20-1|many|-
TGCAGTGCCAGGTCTCGGACAGACGGCTTCGAGCAGTACTTC
CSARSRTDGFEQYF
>TRBJ2-2|TRBV11-3|many|TRBD1
TGTGCCAGTCGGGACAGTTTTTTATCGAACACCGGGGAGCTGTTTTTT
CASRDSFLSNTGELFF
>TRBJ2-7|TRBV9|many|-
TGTGCCAGCAGCGTAGGAGGATACGAGCAGTACTTC
CASSVGGYEQYF
>TRBJ2-1|TRBV9|few|-
TGTGCCAGCAGCGTAGGCCGGGTCTTCAATGAGCAGTTCTTC
CASSVGRVFNEQFF
>TRBJ1-2|TRBV27|few|-
TGTGCCAGCACCCCGGCCATGAAGGTCAACTATGGCTACACCTTC
CASTPAMKVNYGYTF
>TRBJ1-1|TRBV3-1|-|-
TGTGCCAGCAGCCAAGATTTGTCAAGGAACACTGAAGCTTTCTTT
CASSQDLSRNTEAFF
>TRBJ1-5|TRBV9|few|-
TGTGCCAGCAGCGAGGGGAATAGCAATCAGCCCCAGCATTTT
CASSEGNSNQPQHF
>TRBJ2-2|TRBV6-5|few|TRBD1
TGTGCCAGCAGTTTCCTTGGACAGGGGAGCACCGGGGAGCTGTTTTTT
CASSFLGQGSTGELFF
>TRBJ2-6|TRBV6-2/TRBV6-3|many|-
TGTGCCAGCAGTTACCCGGGTCGGGACACTTTCCCATCTGGGGCCAACGTCCTGACTTTC
CASSYPGRDTFPSGANVLTF
>TRBJ2-7|TRBV5-5|-|-
TGTGCCAGCAGCTTGAGTAATTCTCGTTCTTACGAGCAGTACTTC
CASSLSNSRSYEQYF
>TRBJ2-5|TRBV3-1|few|-
TGTGCCAGCAGCCCATTCGCCTTGAAGGAGACCCAGTACTTC
CASSPFALKETQYF
>TRBJ2-7|TRBV27|-|-
TGTGCCAGCAGTACGTCCAGGGGATACGAGCAGTACTTC
CASSTSRGYEQYF
>TRBJ2-3|TRBV20-1|-|TRBD2
TGCAGTGCCACGGGGGCGGGGGGGCCTGCAGATACGCAGTATTTT
CSATGAGGPADTQYF
>TRBJ2-7|TRBV5-1|-|-
TGCGCCAGCAGCTTGAGGGTGACAGCGGGTCGGTACGAGCAGTACTTC
CASSLRVTAGRYEQYF
>TRBJ1-4|TRBV6-1|many|TRBD1
TGTGCCACTGCGTCAGGGACAGCTAATGAAAAACTGTTTTTT
CATASGTANEKLFF
>TRBJ1-5|TRBV7-9|few|-
TGTGCCAGCAGCTTAGAAGAGTACGATAGCAATCAGCCCCAGCATTTT
CASSLEEYDSNQPQHF
>TRBJ2-5|TRBV7-9|few|-
TGTGCCAGCAGCTTGCCGGTTCAGGGGACCCAGTACTTC
CASSLPVQGTQYF
>TRBJ2-7|TRBV20-1|-|-
TGCAGTGCTCTTCCGAGGGGTGGTTCCTACGAGCAGTACTTC
CSALPRGGSYEQYF
>TRBJ2-6|TRBV6-2/TRBV6-3|-|-
TGTGCCAGCAGTTACGACCGCTCTGGGGCCAACGTCCTGACTTTC
CASSYDRSGANVLTF